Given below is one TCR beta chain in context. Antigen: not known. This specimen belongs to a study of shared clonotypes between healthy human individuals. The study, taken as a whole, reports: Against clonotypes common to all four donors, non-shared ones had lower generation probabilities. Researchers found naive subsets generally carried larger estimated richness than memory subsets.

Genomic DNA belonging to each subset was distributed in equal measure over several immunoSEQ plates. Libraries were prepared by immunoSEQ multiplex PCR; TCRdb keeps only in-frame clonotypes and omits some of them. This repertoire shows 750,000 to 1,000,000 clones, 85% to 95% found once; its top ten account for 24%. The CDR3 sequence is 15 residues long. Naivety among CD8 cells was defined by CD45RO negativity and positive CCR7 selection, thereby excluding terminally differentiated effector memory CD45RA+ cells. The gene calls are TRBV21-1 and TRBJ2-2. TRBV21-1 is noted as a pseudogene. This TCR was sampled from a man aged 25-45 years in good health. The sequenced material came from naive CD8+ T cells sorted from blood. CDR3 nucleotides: TGTGCCAGCAGCACCCGCTCAATGAACACCGGGGAGCTGTTTTTT. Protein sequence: CASSTRSMNTGELFF.